This T cell receptor (beta chain) was identified in a study of chemoradiotherapy in HPV16-positive cancers. Some clones are missing from TCRdb's copy, which holds only in-frame ones; the method was immunoSEQ multiplex PCR. The table includes some 24,000 clones, 94% detected once. From germline, CDR1 is SGHTA and CDR2 FQGNSA. With 5 bases removed from V and 4 bases from J, the gap between germline ends came to 14 bases. This CDR3 comprises 14 residues. The source of this sequence is a human donor with HPV-associated anogenital cancer. The V call is TRBV7-2, the J call TRBJ1-2; D is unresolved. The sample here was taken from a patient who underwent chemoradiotherapy. CDR3 residues: CASSLGPGPYGYTF. CDR3 nucleotide sequence: TGTGCCAGCAGCCTCGGCCCCGGTCCCTATGGCTACACCTTC.